This T cell receptor (beta chain) stems from a study of Graves' ophthalmopathy and Graves' hyperthyroidism. Trimming took 3 bases from V and 3 from J, leaving 15 bases between them. Germline CDR1 SGDLS, CDR2 YYNGEE. The CDR3 covers 15 residues. Amplifying from RNA transcripts, the study obtained TCR beta CDR3 regions. The first-round RT-PCR employed HTBI primers together with the Qiagen OneStep RT-PCR kit. A multiplex PCR was then performed as the second round. TCRdb independently ran MiXCR on the multiplex PCR reads; one entry per CDR3 protein. The sample contains over a million distinct CDR3 sequences, about 40% of which appear only once.

This receptor was identified in an adult man with Graves' hyperthyroidism. The chain carries TRBV9 and TRBJ1-1; maybe TRBD1 (5 bases). What was sequenced was peripheral blood or thyroid tissue (not recorded which). The CDR3 nucleotides are TGTGCCAGCAGCGCCCCAGGGCTGGTCGACACTGAAGCTTTCTTT. Its protein product is CASSAPGLVDTEAFF.